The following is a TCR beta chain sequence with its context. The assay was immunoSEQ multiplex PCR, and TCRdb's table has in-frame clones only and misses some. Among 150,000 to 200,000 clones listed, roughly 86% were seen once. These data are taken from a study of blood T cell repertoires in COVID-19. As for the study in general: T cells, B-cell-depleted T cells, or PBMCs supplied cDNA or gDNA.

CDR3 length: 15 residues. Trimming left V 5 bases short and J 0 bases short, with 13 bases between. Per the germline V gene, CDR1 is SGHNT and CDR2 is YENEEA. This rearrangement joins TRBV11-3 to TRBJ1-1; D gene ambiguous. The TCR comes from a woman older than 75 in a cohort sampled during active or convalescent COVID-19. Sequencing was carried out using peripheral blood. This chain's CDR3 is CASSPRPKVNTEAFF. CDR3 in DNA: TGTGCCAGCAGCCCCCGCCCTAAAGTGAACACTGAAGCTTTCTTT.